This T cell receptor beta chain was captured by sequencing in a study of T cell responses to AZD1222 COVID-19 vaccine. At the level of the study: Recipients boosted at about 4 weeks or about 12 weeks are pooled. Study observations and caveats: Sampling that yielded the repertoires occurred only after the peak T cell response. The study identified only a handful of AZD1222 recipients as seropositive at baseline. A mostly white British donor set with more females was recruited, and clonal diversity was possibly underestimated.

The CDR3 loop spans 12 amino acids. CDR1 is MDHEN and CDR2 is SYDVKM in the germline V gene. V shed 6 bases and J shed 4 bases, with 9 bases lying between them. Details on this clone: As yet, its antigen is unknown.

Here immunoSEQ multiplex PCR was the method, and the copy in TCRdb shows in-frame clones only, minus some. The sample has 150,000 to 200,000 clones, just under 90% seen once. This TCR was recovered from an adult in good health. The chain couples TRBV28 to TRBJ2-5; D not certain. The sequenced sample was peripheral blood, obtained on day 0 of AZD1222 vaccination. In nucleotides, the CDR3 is TGTGCCAGCAGCTCCCAAGGAGAGACCCAGTACTTC. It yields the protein CASSSQGETQYF.